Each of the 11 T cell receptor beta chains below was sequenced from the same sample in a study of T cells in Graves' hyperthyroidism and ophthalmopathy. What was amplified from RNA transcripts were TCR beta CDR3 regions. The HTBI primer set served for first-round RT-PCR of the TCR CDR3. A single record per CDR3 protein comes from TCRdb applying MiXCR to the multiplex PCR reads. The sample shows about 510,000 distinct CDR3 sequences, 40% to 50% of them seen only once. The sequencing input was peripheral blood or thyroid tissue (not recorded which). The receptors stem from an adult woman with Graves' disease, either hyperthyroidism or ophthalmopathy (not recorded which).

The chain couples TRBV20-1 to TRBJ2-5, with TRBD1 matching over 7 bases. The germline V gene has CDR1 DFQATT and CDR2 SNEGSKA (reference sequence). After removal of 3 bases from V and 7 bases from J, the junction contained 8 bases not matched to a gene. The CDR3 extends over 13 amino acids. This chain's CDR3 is CSARWGQSRTQYF. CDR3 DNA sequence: TGCAGTGCTAGGTGGGGACAGTCACGGACCCAGTACTTC.

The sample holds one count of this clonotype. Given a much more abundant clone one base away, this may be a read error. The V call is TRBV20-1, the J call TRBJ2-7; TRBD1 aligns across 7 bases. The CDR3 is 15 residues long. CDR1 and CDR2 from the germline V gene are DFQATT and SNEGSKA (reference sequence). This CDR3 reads CSARRGTVGGYERYF. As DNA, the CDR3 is TGCAGTGCTAGAAGGGGGACAGTTGGGGGCTACGAGCGGTACTTC.

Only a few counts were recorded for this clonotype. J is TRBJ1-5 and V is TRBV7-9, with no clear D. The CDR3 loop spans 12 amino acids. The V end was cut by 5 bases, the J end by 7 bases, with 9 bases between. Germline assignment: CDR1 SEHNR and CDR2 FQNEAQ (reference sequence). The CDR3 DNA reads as TGTGCCAGCAGCACCCTGGACCAGCCCCAGCATTTT. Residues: CASSTLDQPQHF.

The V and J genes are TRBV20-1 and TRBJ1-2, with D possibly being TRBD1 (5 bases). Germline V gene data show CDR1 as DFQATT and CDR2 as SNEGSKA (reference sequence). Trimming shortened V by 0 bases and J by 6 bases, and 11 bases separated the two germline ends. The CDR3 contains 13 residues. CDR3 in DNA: TGCAGTGCTAGAGACAGGGCTGTGGATGGCTACACCTTC. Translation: CSARDRAVDGYTF.

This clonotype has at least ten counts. CDR3 residues: CASSRQGVETQYF. The CDR3 DNA sequence: TGTGCCAGCAGCCGACAGGGGGTCGAGACCCAGTACTTC. This rearrangement joins TRBV7-2 to TRBJ2-5; 9 nucleotides line up with TRBD1. V gave up 5 bases and J gave up 5 bases; unmatched junction bases: 3. CDR1 is SGHTA and CDR2 is FQGNSA in the germline V gene. The CDR3 covers 13 residues.

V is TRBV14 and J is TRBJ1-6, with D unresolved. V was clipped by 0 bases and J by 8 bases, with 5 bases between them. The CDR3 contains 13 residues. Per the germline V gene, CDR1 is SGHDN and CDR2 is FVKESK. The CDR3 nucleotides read TGTGCCAGCAGCCAAGAAGGGTATTCACCCCTCCACTTT. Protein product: CASSQEGYSPLHF.

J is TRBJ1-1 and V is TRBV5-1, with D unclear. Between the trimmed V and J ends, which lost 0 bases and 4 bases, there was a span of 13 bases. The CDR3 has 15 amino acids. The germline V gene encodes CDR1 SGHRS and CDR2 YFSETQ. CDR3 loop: CASSLAWREVTEAFF. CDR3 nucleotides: TGCGCCAGCAGCTTGGCCTGGAGAGAGGTCACTGAAGCTTTCTTT.

CDR3 DNA sequence: TGTGCCAGCAGCCAGTCTAGCGGGAGGGTGACGTATTTT. As protein: CASSQSSGRVTYF. This chain uses TRBV9 with TRBJ2-3; TRBD2 matches at 12 bases. Germline V gene sequence: CDR1 SGDLS, CDR2 YYNGEE. The CDR3 spans 13 residues. The ends lost 4 bases at V and 14 bases at J; junction bases unmatched: 8.

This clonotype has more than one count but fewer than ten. CDR3 bases: TGTGCCAGCAGCTTAGGGCAGCATTATGGCTACACCTTC. Its protein product is CASSLGQHYGYTF. The genes are TRBV7-9 and TRBJ1-2; no clear D. The CDR3 runs to 13 residues. V lost 1 base and J lost 5, with 8 bases in between. CDR1 is SEHNR, CDR2 FQNEAQ, per germline (reference sequence). Together with reference TRBV7-9 and TRBJ1-2, the CDR3 gives the full variable domain: DTGVSQNPRHKITKRGQNVTFRCDPISEHNRLYWYRQTLGQGPEFLTYFQNEAQLEKSRLLSDRFSAERPKGSFSTLEIQRTEQGDSAMYLCASSLGQHYGYTFGSGTRLTVV.

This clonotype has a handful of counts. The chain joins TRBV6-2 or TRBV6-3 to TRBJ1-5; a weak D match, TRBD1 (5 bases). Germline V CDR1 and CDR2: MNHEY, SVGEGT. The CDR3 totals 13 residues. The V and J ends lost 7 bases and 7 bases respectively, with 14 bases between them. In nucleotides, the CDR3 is TGTGCCAGCAACTCAGGGCTGCGGCAGCCCCAGCATTTT. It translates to CASNSGLRQPQHF.

The chain's CDR3 is CSVGDGVSYEQYF. The DNA for the CDR3 is TGCAGCGTTGGAGACGGGGTCTCCTACGAGCAGTACTTC. The chain has TRBV29-1 and TRBJ2-7, with D perhaps TRBD2 (5 bases). Germline V gives CDR1 SQVTM, CDR2 ANQGSEA. The CDR3 totals 13 residues. V was trimmed by 4 bases and J by 0 bases, leaving 10 bases between them.